This paragraph reports one T cell receptor beta chain. J was trimmed by 0 bases and V by 2 bases; bases with no gene match: 4. Germline V lookup: CDR1 LGHDT, CDR2 YNNKEL (reference sequence). The CDR3 loop spans 15 amino acids. The sample originates from a study of blood T cell repertoires in COVID-19. Clones were read by immunoSEQ multiplex PCR, and TCRdb kept only the in-frame ones, dropping some. The sample holds 50,000 to 75,000 clones; about 90% are singletons and the top ten take about 5.1%. The TCR was taken from an elderly man in a cohort sampled during active COVID-19. The sequenced sample was peripheral blood. The chain links TRBV3-1 (or the pseudogene TRBV3-2) to TRBJ2-7; 7 nucleotides agree with TRBD2. The CDR3 sequence is CASSQSGRSSYEQYF. CDR3 nucleotides: TGTGCCAGCAGCCAATCCGGGAGGAGCTCCTACGAGCAGTACTTC.